Given below is one T cell receptor (beta chain) in context. Its antigen remains undetermined. No base quality information exists; no much larger clone differs at one position. Relative to germline, V is 2 bases shorter and J is 5 bases shorter, with 16 bases between their ends. Taken from the germline V gene, the CDR1 and CDR2 loops are MNHEY and SVGAGI. From the cysteine up to the phenylalanine, the CDR3 has a length of 15 residues. The DNA shown is the 45-base CDR3, in frame from base 1. The donors were some 36 Caucasian individuals from Russia, aged 6 to 90 years, who were systemically healthy. Each donor gave about 9.2 milliliters of peripheral blood, drawn into EDTA-treated Vacutainer tubes. PBMCs were isolated by Ficoll-Paque density-gradient centrifugation, with at least 6.5 million obtained per sample. Trizol reagent was used to extract total RNA from PBMCs, with at least 5.5 micrograms per sample. Naive CD45RAhigh/CD27high T cell percentages were measured by flow cytometry on a PBMC aliquot from every donor.

This specimen comes from a study of blood T cells in healthy people across ages (dated by TCRdb to about 2015). Regarding the complete study: In model experiments, template switching captured roughly one uniquely barcoded TCR beta cDNA molecule for every two T cells. Age-related changes in TCR beta repertoire diversity were measured in the study by deep sequencing normalized with unique cDNA molecular identifiers. The donors were split into four age groups: young (average about 16 years), middle-aged (roughly 40), aged (62) and long-lived (over 75). To avoid experimental bias, donors of different ages were randomly spread across the sequencing lanes. Two additional independent replicas of 1 million unique cDNA reads from the same blood draw were analyzed for two donors (one aged 18 to 30 and one aged 80 or older).

Libraries came from 5' RACE. Reads for this sample came from an Illumina HiSeq 2500. The second PCR ran for roughly 6 to 11 cycles and used a J-beta primer mix along with a sample-barcoded 5' primer. A template-switch 5' adaptor carrying 12 random nucleotides introduced a unique molecular identifier onto each TCR beta cDNA molecule. Each sample yielded at least 2.5 million CDR3-containing paired-end reads. All of the RNA was converted into first-strand cDNA using the Mint cDNA synthesis kit, with a TRBC-specific oligonucleotide serving as the primer. Following uracil-DNA glycosylase treatment, a first 18-cycle PCR with universal primers M1SS and BC2_uni_R was performed on all cDNA. The authors' pipeline ran thus. Each sample was normalized by randomly selecting 1 million high-quality reads, each carrying a distinct molecular identifier. Instead of being binned into consensus sequences, reads that shared molecular identifiers were thrown out. MiTCR, with a Q25 quality threshold and the strictest error-elimination algorithm, was used for CDR3 identification, clonotype clustering and error correction. A nonparametric unseen species model with Euler transformation was used to estimate lower-bound total TCR beta diversity. TCRdb ran its own pipeline on the public reads, namely fastp trimming at Q25 and MiXCR clone calling, and kept in-frame beta chains. Every entry covers one CDR3 protein and lists the most common genes and DNA from its rows. The V and J calls come from TCRdb's annotation, not from the publication. Across this sample there are about 1,600,000 distinct CDR3 sequences, with 42% seen only once. Under 8% of the sample is taken by the ten largest.

On the study overall, not on this receptor specifically: Estimates of total diversity from one million sequenced T cells were regarded as lower bounds and underestimates. Observed TCR beta diversity correlated strongly with the percentage of naive T cells measured by flow cytometry. The long-lived group showed more naive CD4+ T cells, fewer expanded clones and increased TCR diversity than the aged group, suggesting age selection. Observed TCR beta diversity per million T cells fell roughly linearly with age, and a significant reduction was already apparent by age around 40. Because profiling used bulk unsorted PBMCs, naive and antigen-experienced compartments could not be compared conclusively. The CMV infection status of donors was not known, potentially confounding age-related changes in expanded clonotypes.

Source material: blood. This receptor chain uses TRBV6-5 and TRBJ2-7; the D call is possibly TRBD1 or TRBD2, each sharing 5 bases. The TCR was taken from a woman aged 18 to 35 in good health. The CDR3 protein: CASSYTRGTPNEQYF. The DNA is TGTGCCAGCAGTTACACGAGGGGCACTCCTAACGAGCAGTACTTC.